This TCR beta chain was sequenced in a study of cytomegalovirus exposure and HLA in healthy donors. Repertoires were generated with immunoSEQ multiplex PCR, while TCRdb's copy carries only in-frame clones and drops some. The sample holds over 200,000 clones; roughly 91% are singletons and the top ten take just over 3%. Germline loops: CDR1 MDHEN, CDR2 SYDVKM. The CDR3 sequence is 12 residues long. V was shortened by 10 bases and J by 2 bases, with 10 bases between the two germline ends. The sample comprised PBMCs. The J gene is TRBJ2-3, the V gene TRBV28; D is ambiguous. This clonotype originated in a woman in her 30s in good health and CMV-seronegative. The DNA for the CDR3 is TGTGCCACAATCCTGAACACAGATACGCAGTATTTT. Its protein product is CATILNTDTQYF.